The 9 T cell receptor beta chains below come from one sample, sequenced in a study of T cells expressing NK-cell markers (dated by TCRdb to 2020 to 2021). Library prep was done by 5' RACE. Sequencing instrument: Illumina HiSeq 2000. After reprocessing by TCRdb, each CDR3 protein sequence is one entry, and no DNA is given. The sample table on file contains some 110,000 distinct CDR3 sequences. Clones ranked in the top ten supply approximately 17% of the sample. Sequenced material: blood T cells: a sorted CD56 or NKG2C T cell subset, CD4+ or CD8+ T cells, or bulk PBMC T cells (not recorded which). These receptors originate from a woman aged 18 to 75 in good health.

CDR3 region: CASSRTETDTQYF. The V and J genes are TRBV7-3 and TRBJ2-3. Per the germline V gene, CDR1 is SGHTA and CDR2 is FQGTGA. This CDR3 has 13 residues.

The rearrangement links TRBV7-9 to TRBJ2-3. Germline values: CDR1 SEHNR, CDR2 FQNEAQ (reference sequence). This CDR3 contains 15 residues. The CDR3 sequence is CASSLAGLGTDTQYF. The complete variable domain, with remaining parts taken from reference TRBV7-9 and TRBJ2-3, reads DTGVSQNPRHKITKRGQNVTFRCDPISEHNRLYWYRQTLGQGPEFLTYFQNEAQLEKSRLLSDRFSAERPKGSFSTLEIQRTEQGDSAMYLCASSLAGLGTDTQYFGPGTRLTVL.

V and J are TRBV6-2 or TRBV6-3 and TRBJ1-1; TCRdb names TRBD1, which stays unverified in the absence of DNA. The CDR3 spans 14 residues. Per the germline V gene, CDR1 is MNHEY and CDR2 is SVGEGT. CDR3 loop: CASSYSGGNTEAFF.

This chain joins TRBV9 and TRBJ2-7; as DNA is missing, the TRBD2 call by TCRdb cannot be tested. Looked up from germline, CDR1 is SGDLS and CDR2 is YYNGEE. This CDR3 is 14 amino acids long. CDR3 in amino acids: CASSVTGGAYEQYF.

This rearrangement joins TRBV7-9 to TRBJ2-1; lacking DNA, the TRBD2 call made by TCRdb goes unchecked. The CDR3 is 14 residues long. From germline, CDR1 is SEHNR and CDR2 FQNEAQ (reference sequence). CDR3 sequence: CASSFEAGSWRQFF.

The chain joins TRBV24-1 to TRBJ2-3; as DNA is missing, the TRBD1 call by TCRdb cannot be tested. The CDR3 totals 17 residues. Germline CDR1 is KGHDR and CDR2 is SFDVKD. The CDR3 loop reads CATSDLMDAQGRDTQYF.

V gene TRBV3-1 combines with J gene TRBJ1-2. Looked up from germline, CDR1 is LGHDT and CDR2 is YNNKEL (reference sequence). CDR3 length equals 14 residues. The CDR3 protein is CASSFRRDYNGYTF.

The chain employs TRBV5-6 and TRBJ2-2. CDR1 and CDR2 (germline): SGHDT, YYEEEE. The CDR3 spans 13 residues. The CDR3 loop reads CASRFGTAGELFF. Drawing the rest from reference TRBV5-6 and TRBJ2-2, the complete variable domain is DAGVTQSPTHLIKTRGQQVTLRCSPKSGHDTVSWYQQALGQGPQFIFQYYEEEERQRGNFPDRFSGHQFPNYSSELNVNALLLGDSALYLCASRFGTAGELFFGEGSRLTVL.

The chain couples TRBV12-3 or TRBV12-4 to TRBJ1-2; TCRdb designates TRBD1, a call that cannot be tested without DNA. CDR3 length equals 16 residues. The chain's CDR3 is CASSSTGTEDLHGYTF.